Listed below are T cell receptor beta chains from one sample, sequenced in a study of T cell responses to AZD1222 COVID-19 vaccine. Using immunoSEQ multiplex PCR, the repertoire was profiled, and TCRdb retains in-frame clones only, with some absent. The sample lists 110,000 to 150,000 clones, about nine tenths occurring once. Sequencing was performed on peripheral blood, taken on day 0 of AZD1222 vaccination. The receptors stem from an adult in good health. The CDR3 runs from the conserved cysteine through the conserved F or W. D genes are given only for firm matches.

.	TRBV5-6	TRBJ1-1	CASSLRRTAGTEAFF
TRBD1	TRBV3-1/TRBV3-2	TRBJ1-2	CASSLKPGQGLNGYTF
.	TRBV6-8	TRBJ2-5	CASTWARGQETQYF
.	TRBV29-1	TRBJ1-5	CSVAEDSNQPQHF
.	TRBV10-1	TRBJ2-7	CASSRPPHEQYF
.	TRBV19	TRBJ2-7	CASSPSVLVIEQYF
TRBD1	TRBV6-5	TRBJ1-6	CASRIDRGDNSPLHF
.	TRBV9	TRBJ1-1	CASSVRTANTEAFF
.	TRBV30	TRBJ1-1	CAWATGNSWNTEAFF
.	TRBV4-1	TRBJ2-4	CASSQDQQAKGNIQYF
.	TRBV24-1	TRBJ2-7	CATLGGSVYEQYF